The TCR beta chain under discussion was sequenced for a study of T cell responses to AZD1222 COVID-19 vaccine. Study-wide findings and caveats: Clonal diversity was possibly underestimated, and white British individuals and females predominated among donors.

CDR3 size: 15 residues. V dropped 4 bases and J dropped 4; count of bases not matched to a gene: 8. Germline loops: CDR1 SGHAT, CDR2 FQNNGV. This clone was observed a single time. Its antigen is unknown. The table came from immunoSEQ multiplex PCR; TCRdb's copy has only in-frame clones and leaves some out. The data show roughly 85,000 clones, 88% seen once. The source is an adult in good health. This chain joins TRBV11-2 and TRBJ1-1, with 8 bases fitting TRBD1. This material consisted of peripheral blood, taken on day 0 of MenACWY control vaccination. The CDR3 DNA reads TGTGCCAGCAGCTCACAGGGGGGGATAGGCACTGAAGCTTTCTTT. As protein: CASSSQGGIGTEAFF.